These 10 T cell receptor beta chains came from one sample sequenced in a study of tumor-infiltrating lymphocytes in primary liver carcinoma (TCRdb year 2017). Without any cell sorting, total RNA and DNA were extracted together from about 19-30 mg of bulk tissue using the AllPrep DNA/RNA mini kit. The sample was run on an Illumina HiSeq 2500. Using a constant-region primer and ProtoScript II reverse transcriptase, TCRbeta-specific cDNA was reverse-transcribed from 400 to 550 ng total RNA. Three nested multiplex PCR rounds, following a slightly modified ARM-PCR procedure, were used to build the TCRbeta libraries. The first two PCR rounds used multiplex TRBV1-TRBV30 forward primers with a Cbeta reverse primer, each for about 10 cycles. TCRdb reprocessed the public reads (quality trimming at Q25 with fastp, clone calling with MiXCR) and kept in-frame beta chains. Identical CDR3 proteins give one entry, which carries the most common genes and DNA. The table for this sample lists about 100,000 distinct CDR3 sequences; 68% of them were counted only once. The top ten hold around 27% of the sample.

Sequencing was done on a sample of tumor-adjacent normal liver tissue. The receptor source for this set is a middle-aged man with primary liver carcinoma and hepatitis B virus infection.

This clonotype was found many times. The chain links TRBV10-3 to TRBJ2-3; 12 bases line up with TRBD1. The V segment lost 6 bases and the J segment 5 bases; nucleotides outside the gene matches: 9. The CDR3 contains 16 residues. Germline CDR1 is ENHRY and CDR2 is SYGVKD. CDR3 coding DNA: TGTGCCATCAGCCGGAGGGACAGGGGGCAAGGAGATACGCAGTATTTT. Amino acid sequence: CAISRRDRGQGDTQYF.

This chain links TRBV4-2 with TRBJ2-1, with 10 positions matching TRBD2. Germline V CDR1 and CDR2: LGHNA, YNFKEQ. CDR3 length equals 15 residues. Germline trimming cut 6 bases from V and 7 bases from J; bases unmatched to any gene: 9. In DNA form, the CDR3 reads TGTGCCAGCAGGCCAATCGGGACTAGCGTTAATGAGCAGTTCTTC. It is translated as CASRPIGTSVNEQFF.

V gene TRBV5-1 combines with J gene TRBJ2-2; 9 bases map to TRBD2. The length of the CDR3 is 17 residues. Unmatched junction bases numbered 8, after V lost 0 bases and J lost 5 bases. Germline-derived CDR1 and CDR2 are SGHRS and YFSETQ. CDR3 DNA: TGCGCCAGCAGCTTGGGTCTTCGGACTAGCGAAACCGGGGAGCTGTTTTTT. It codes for CASSLGLRTSETGELFF.

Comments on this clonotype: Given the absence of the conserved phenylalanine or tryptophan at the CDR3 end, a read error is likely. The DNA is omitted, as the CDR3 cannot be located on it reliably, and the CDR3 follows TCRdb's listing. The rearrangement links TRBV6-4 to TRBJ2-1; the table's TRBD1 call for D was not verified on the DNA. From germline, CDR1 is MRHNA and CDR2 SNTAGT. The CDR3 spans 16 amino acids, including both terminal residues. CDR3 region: CASSATGQSSYNEQLS.

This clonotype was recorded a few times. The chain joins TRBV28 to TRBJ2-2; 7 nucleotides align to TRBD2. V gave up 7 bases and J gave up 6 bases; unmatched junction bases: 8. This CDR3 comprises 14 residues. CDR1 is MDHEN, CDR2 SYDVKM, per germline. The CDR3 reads CASNIFREAGELFF. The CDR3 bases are TGTGCCAGCAACATCTTCCGGGAGGCCGGGGAGCTGTTTTTT.

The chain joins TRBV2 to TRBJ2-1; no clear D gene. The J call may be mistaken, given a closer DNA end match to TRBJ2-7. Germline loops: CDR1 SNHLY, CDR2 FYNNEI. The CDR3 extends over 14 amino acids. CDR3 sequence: CASSEIRTGHEQYF. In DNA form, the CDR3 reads TGTGCCAGCAGTGAAATTAGGACGGGCCATGAGCAGTACTTC.

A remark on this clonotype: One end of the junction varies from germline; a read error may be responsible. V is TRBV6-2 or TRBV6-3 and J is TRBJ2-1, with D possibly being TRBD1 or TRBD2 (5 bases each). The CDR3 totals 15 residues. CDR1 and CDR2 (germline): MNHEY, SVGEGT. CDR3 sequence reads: CATSYAGTFYNKQFF. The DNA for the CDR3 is TGCGCCACCAGTTACGCTGGGACGTTTTACAATAAGCAGTTCTTC.

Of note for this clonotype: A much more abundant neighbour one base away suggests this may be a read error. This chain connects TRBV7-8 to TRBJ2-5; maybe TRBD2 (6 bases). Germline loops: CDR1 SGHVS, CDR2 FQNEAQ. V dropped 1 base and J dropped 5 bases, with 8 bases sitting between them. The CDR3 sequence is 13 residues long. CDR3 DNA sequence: TGTGCCAGCAGCTTAGGACGGGGGGAGACCCAGTACTTC. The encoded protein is CASSLGRGETQYF.

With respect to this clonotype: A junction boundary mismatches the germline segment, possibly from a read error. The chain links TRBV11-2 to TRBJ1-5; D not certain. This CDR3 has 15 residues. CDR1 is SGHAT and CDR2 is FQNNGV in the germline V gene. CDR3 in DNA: TGTGCTAGCAGCTTAGTAGCGGGGAGCATTCAGCCCCAGCATTTT. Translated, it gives CASSLVAGSIQPQHF. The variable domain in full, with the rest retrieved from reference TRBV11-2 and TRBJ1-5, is EAGVAQSPRYKIIEKRQSVAFWCNPISGHATLYWYQQILGQGPKLLIQFQNNGVVDDSQLPKDRFSAERLKGVDSTLKIQPAKLEDSAVYLCASSLVAGSIQPQHFGDGTRLSIL.

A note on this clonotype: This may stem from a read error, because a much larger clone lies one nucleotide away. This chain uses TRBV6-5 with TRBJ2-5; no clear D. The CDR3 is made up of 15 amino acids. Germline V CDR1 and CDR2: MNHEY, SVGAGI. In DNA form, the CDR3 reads TGTACCAGCAGTTACCGGTGGGTTGCCCAAGAGACCCAGTACTTC. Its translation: CTSSYRWVAQETQYF.